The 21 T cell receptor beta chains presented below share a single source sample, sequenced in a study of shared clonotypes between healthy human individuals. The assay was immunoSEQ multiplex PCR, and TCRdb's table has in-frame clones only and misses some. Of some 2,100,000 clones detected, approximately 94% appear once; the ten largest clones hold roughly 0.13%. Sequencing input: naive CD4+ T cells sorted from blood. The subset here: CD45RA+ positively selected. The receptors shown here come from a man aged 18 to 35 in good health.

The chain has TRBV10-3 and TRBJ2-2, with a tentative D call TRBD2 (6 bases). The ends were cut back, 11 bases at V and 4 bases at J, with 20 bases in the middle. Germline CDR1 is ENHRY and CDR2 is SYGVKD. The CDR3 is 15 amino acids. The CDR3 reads CALTARDFPTGELFF. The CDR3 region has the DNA TGTGCCCTCACAGCCCGGGACTTTCCCACCGGGGAGCTGTTTTTT.

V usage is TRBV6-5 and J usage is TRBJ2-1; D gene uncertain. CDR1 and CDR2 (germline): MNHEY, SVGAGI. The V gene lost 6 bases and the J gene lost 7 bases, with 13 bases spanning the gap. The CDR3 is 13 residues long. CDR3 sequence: CASRWGVANEQFF. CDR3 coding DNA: TGTGCCAGCAGGTGGGGTGTTGCGAATGAGCAGTTCTTC.

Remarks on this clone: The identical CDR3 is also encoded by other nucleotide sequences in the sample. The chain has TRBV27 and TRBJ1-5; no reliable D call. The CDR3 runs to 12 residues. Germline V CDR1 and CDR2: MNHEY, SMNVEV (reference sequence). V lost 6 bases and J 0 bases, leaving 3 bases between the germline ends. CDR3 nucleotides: TGTGCCAGCAGGGGTAGCAATCAGCCCCAGCATTTT. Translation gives CASRGSNQPQHF.

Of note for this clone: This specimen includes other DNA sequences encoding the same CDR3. The CDR3 loop reads CASSLMADYGYTF. The CDR3 bases are TGCGCCAGCAGCTTGATGGCAGACTATGGCTACACCTTC. The chain uses TRBV5-1 and TRBJ1-2, with unresolved D. There are 13 residues in the CDR3. Germline CDR1 is SGHRS and CDR2 is YFSETQ. Trimming left V 1 base short and J 3 bases short, with 7 bases between.

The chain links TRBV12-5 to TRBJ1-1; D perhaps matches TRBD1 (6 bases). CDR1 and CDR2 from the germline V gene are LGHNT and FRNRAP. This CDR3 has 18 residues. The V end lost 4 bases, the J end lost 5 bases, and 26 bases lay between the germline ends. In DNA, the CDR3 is TGTGCTAGTGGTTCCCCTTTTGCAGGGGTAGTTGTCGGTACTGAAGCTTTCTTT. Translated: CASGSPFAGVVVGTEAFF.

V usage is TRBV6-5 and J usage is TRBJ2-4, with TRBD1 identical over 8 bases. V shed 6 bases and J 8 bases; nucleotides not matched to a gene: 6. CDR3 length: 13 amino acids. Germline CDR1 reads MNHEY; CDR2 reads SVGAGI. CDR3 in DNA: TGTGCCAGCAGCCGGACAGGGCGGGACATTCAGTACTTC. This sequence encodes CASSRTGRDIQYF.

The chain's CDR3 is CASSLTRDFQETQYF. CDR3 in DNA: TGCGCCAGCAGCTTGACTCGGGACTTCCAAGAGACCCAGTACTTC. This chain uses TRBV5-1 with TRBJ2-5, with D perhaps matching TRBD2 (6 bases). Germline V gene data show CDR1 as SGHRS and CDR2 as YFSETQ. Trimming stripped 1 base from V and 1 base from J, with 11 bases between. The length of the CDR3 is 15 residues.

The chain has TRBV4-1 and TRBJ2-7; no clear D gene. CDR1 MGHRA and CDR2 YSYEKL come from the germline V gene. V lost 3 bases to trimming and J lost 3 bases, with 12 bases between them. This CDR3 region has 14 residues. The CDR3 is CASSHNQLGYEQYF. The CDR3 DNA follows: TGCGCCAGCAGCCACAACCAACTTGGCTACGAGCAGTACTTC.

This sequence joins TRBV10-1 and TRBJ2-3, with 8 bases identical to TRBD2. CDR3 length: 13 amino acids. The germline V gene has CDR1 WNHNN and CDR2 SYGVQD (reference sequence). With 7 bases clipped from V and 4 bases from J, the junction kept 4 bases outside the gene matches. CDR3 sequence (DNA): TGCGCCAGCACTCCGGGGGGGTCAGATACGCAGTATTTT. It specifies CASTPGGSDTQYF.

CDR3 protein: CASSPGLAGAYEQYF. CDR3 nucleotide sequence: TGTGCCAGCAGCCCAGGACTAGCGGGGGCCTACGAGCAGTACTTC. This chain uses TRBV14 with TRBJ2-7; 13 bases line up with TRBD2. This CDR3 has 15 amino acids. V dropped 4 bases and J dropped 2; count of bases not matched to a gene: 2. Germline loops: CDR1 SGHDN, CDR2 FVKESK.

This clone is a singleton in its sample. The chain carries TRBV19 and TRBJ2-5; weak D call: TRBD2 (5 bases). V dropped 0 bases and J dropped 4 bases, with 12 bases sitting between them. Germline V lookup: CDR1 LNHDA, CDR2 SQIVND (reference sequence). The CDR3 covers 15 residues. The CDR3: CASSIDGGWGETQYF. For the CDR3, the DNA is TGTGCCAGTAGTATAGACGGCGGGTGGGGAGAGACCCAGTACTTC. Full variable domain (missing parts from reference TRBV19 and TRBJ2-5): DGGITQSPKYLFRKEGQNVTLSCEQNLNHDAMYWYRQDPGQGLRLIYYSQIVNDFQKGDIAEGYSVSREKKESFPLTVTSAQKNPTAFYLCASSIDGGWGETQYFGPGTRLLVL.

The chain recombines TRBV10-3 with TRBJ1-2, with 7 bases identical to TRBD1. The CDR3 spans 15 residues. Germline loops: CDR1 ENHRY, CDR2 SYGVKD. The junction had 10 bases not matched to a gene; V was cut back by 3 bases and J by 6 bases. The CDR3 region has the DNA TGTGCCATCAGTGAAATTATTACAGGGGCAAATGGCTACACCTTC. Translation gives CAISEIITGANGYTF.

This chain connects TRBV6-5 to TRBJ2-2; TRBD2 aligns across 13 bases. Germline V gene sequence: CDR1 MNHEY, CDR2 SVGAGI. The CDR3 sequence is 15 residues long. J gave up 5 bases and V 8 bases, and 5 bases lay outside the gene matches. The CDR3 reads CASAGTSGITGELFF. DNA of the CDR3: TGTGCCAGCGCCGGGACTAGCGGGATTACCGGGGAGCTGTTTTTT.

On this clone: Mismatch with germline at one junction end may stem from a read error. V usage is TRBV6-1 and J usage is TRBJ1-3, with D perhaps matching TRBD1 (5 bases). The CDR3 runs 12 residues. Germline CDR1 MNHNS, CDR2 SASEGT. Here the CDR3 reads CAAGLSGNTIYF. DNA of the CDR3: TGCGCCGCGGGACTTTCTGGAAACACCATATATTTT.

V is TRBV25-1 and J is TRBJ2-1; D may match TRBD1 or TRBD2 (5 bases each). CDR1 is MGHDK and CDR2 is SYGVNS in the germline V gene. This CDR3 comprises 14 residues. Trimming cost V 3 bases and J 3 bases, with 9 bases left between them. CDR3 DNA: TGTGCCAGCAGTGAGAGGGGCCTCTACAATGAGCAGTTCTTC. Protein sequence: CASSERGLYNEQFF.

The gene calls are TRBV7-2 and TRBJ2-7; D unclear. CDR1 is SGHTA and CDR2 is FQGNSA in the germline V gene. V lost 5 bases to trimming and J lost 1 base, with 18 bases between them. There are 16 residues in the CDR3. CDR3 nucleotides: TGTGCCAGCAGCCCCCGTTGGGGTTTGGGTTCCTACGAGCAGTACTTC. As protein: CASSPRWGLGSYEQYF.

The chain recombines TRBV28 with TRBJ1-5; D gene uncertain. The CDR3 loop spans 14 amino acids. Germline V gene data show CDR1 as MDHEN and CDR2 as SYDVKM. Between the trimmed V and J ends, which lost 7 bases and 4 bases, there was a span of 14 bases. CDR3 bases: TGTGCCAGCACCTCCTTTCGGGAAAATCAGCCCCAGCATTTT. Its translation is CASTSFRENQPQHF.

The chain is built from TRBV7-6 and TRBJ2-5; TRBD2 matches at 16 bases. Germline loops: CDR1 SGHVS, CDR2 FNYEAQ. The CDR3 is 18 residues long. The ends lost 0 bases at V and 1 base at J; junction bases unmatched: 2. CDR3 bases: TGTGCCAGCAGCTTAGCGGGGACTAGCGGGAGGGCCCAAGAGACCCAGTACTTC. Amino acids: CASSLAGTSGRAQETQYF.

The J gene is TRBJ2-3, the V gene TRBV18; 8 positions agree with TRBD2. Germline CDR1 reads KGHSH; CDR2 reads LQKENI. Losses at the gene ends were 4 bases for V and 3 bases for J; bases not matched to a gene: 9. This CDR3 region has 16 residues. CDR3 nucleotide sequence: TGTGCCAGCTCACTCCCCGGGACTAGAAAAACAGATACGCAGTATTTT. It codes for CASSLPGTRKTDTQYF.

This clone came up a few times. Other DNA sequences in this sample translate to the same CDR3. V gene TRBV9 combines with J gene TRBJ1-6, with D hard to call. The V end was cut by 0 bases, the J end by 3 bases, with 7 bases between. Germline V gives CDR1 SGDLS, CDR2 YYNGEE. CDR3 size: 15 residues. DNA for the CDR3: TGTGCCAGCAGCGTAGAGGGCAGCTATAATTCACCCCTCCACTTT. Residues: CASSVEGSYNSPLHF.

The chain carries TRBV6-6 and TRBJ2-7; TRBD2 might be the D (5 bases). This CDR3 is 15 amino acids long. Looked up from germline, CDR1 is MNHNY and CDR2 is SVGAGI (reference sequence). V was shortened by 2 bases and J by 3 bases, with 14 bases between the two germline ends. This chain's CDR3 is CASSYVGGSSYEQYF. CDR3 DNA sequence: TGTGCCAGCAGTTACGTTGGAGGCAGCAGCTACGAGCAGTACTTC.